This T cell receptor beta chain is from a study of T cell responses to AZD1222 COVID-19 vaccine. Clones were read by immunoSEQ multiplex PCR, and TCRdb kept only the in-frame ones, dropping some. The repertoire holds around 130,000 clones, with 93% as singletons. This TCR was recovered from an adult in good health. The sample in question was peripheral blood, obtained on day 0 of AZD1222 vaccination.

This CDR3 is CASRGGYNEQFF. The DNA for the CDR3 is TGTGCCAGCAGAGGGGGTTACAATGAGCAGTTCTTC. The chain couples TRBV6-5 to TRBJ2-1, with D possibly being TRBD1 (6 bases). This CDR3 region has 12 residues. Deletions cut 6 bases from V and 4 bases from J, with 7 bases between. CDR1 and CDR2 from the germline V gene are MNHEY and SVGAGI.